This entry describes one T cell receptor (beta chain). The CDR3 consists of 15 residues. Germline V CDR1 and CDR2: SEHNR, FQNEAQ (reference sequence). Unmatched junction bases numbered 3, after V lost 2 bases and J lost 1 base. Source study methods: For nucleated cells, counts were estimated from reference gene primer amplification. Method: immunoSEQ multiplex PCR; TCRdb's copy keeps in-frame clones and lacks some. For V, J and clone size, that table is used; D and trimming come from the DNA. Of around 40,000 clones listed, 75% to 90% are singletons. The data derive from a study of blood T cell repertoires in COVID-19. Study-level background: COVID-19 samples collected from the United States, Italy and Spain covered acute and convalescent phases.

This TCR came from a man aged 45-65 years with active COVID-19. The V call is TRBV7-9, the J call TRBJ2-3, with 7 bases aligning to TRBD2. The sequencing sample was made of peripheral blood. CDR3 sequence: CASSLRGRGTDTQYF. The CDR3 coding sequence is TGTGCCAGCAGCTTACGTGGGAGGGGCACAGATACGCAGTATTTT.